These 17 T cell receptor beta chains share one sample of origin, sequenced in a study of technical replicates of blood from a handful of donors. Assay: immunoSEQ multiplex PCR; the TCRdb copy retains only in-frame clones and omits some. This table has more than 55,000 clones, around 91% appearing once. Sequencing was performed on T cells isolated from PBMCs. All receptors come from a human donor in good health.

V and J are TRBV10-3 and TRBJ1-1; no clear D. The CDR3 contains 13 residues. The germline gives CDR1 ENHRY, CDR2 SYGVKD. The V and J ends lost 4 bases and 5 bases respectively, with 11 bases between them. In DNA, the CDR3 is TGTGCCATCAGTGGTCGGGAGAGGACTGAAGCTTTCTTT. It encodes CAISGRERTEAFF.

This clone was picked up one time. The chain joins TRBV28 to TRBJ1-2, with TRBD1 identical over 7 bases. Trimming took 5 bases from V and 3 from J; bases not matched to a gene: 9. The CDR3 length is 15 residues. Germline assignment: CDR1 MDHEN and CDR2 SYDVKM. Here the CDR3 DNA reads TGTGCCAGCAGTCCCCCGGGACAGCTTTACTATGGCTACACCTTC. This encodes CASSPPGQLYYGYTF.

The CDR3, as DNA: TGTGCCAGCAGCTTACGGCTAGCGGGAGGCATCGGGGAGCTGTTTTTT. It codes for CASSLRLAGGIGELFF. This rearrangement joins TRBV7-2 to TRBJ2-2, with 11 bases lining up with TRBD2. The trim removed 2 bases at V and 7 bases at J, leaving 6 bases unmatched. Germline CDR1 is SGHTA and CDR2 is FQGNSA. This CDR3 has 16 residues. The whole variable domain, filled in from reference TRBV7-2 and TRBJ2-2, reads GAGVSQSPSNKVTEKGKDVELRCDPISGHTALYWYRQSLGQGLEFLIYFQGNSAPDKSGLPSDRFSAERTGGSVSTLTIQRTQQEDSAVYLCASSLRLAGGIGELFFGEGSRLTVL.

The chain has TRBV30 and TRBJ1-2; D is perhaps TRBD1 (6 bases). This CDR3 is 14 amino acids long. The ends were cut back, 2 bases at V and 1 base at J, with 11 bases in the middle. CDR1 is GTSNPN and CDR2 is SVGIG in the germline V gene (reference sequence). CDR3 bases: TGTGCCTGGAGTCAGGACAGAATTAACTATGGCTACACCTTC. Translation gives CAWSQDRINYGYTF.

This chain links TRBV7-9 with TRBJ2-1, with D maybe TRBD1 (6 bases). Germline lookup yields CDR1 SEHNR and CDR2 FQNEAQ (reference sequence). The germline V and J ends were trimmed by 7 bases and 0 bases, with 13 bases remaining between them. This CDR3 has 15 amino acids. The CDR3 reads CASIPRGSSYNEQFF. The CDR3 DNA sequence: TGTGCCAGCATCCCTAGGGGGAGCTCCTACAATGAGCAGTTCTTC.

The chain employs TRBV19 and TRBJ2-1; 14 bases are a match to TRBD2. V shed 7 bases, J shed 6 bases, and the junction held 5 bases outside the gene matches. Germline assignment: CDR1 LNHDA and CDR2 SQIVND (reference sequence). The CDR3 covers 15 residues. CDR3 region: CASTQGLAGGNEQFF. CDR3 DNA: TGTGCCAGTACCCAAGGACTAGCGGGAGGCAATGAGCAGTTCTTC.

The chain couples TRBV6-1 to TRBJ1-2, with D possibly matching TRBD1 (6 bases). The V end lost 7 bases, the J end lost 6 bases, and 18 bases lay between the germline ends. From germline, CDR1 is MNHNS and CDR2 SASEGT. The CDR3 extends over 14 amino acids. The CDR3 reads CASIWGQQGDGYTF. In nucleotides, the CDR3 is TGTGCCAGCATATGGGGACAACAAGGGGATGGCTACACCTTC.

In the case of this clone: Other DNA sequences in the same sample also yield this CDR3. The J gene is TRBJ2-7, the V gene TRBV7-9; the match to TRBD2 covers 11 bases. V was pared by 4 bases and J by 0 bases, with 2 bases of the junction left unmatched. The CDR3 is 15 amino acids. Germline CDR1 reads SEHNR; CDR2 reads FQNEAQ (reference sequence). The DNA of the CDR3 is TGTGCCAGCAGCTCAACTAGCGGGAGCTCCTACGAGCAGTACTTC. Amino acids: CASSSTSGSSYEQYF.

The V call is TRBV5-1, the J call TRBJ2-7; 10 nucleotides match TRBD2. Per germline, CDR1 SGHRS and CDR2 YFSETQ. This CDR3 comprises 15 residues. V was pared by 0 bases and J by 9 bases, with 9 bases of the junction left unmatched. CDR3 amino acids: CASSLGLAGTQGQYF. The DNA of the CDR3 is TGCGCCAGCAGCTTGGGACTAGCGGGCACCCAGGGGCAGTACTTC.

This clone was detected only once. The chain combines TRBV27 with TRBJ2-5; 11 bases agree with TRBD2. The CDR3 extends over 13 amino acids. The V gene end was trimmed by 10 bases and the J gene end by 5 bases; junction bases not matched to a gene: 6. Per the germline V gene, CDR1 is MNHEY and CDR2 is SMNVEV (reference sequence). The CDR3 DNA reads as TGTGCCACCGCTAGCGGGAGGTGGGAGACCCAGTACTTC. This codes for CATASGRWETQYF.

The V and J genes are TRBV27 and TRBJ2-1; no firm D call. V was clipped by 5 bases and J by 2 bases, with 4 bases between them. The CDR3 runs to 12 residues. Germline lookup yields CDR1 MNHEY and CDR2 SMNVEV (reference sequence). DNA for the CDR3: TGTGCCAGCAGTCAGGCCTACAATGAGCAGTTCTTC. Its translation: CASSQAYNEQFF.

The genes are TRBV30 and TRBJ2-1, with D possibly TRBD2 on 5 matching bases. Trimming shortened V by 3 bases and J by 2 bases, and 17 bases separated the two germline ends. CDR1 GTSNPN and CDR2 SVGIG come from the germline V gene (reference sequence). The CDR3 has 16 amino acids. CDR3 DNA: TGTGCCTGGAGCGGACTGGGCGACACCGCCTACAATGAGCAGTTCTTC. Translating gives CAWSGLGDTAYNEQFF.

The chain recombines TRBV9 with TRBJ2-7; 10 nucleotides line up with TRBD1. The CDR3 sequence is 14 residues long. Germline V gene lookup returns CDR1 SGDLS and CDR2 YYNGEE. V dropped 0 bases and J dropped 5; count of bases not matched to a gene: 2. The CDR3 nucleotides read TGTGCCAGCAGCGTAGACGGGACAGGGGACGAGCAGTACTTC. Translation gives CASSVDGTGDEQYF. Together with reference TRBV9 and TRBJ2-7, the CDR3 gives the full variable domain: DSGVTQTPKHLITATGQRVTLRCSPRSGDLSVYWYQQSLDQGLQFLIQYYNGEERAKGNILERFSAQQFPDLHSELNLSSLELGDSALYFCASSVDGTGDEQYFGPGTRLTVT.

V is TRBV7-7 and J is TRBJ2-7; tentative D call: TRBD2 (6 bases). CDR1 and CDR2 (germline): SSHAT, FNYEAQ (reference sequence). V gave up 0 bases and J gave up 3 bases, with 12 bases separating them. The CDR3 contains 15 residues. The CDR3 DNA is TGTGCCAGCAGCTTAGCCCCCGGGAGCAGCTACGAGCAGTACTTC. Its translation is CASSLAPGSSYEQYF.

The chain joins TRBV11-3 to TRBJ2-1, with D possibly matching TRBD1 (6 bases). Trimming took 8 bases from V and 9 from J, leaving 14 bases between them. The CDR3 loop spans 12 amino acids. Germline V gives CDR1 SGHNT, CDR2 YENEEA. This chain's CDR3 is CASQHRESEQFF. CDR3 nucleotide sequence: TGTGCCAGCCAACACAGGGAGAGTGAGCAGTTCTTC.

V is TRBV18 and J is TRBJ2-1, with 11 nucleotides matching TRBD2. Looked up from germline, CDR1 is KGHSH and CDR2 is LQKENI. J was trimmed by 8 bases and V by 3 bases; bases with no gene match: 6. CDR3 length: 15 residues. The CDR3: CASSPPSGRRDEQFF. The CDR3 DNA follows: TGTGCCAGCTCACCCCCTAGCGGGAGGCGGGATGAGCAGTTCTTC.

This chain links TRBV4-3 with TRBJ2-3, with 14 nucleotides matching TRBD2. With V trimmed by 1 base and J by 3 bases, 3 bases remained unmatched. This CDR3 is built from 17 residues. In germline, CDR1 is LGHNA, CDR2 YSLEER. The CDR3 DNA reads TGCGCCAGCAGCCAAGGCCGACTAGCGGGAGGGACAGATACGCAGTATTTT. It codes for CASSQGRLAGGTDTQYF.